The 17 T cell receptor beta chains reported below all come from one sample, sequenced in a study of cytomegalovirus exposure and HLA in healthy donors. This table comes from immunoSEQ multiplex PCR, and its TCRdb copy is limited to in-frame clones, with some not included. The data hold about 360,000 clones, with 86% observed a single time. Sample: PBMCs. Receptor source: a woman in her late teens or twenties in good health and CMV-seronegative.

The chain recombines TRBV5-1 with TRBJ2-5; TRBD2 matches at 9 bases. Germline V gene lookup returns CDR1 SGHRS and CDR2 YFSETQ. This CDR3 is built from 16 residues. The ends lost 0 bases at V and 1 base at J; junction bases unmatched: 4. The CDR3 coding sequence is TGCGCCAGCAGCTTGGGACTAGCGGAACTCCAAGAGACCCAGTACTTC. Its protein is CASSLGLAELQETQYF.

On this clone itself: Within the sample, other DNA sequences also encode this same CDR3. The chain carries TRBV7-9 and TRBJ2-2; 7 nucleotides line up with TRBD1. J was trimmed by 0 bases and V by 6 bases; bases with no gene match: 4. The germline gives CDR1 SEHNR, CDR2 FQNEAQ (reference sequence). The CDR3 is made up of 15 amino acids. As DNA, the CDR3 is TGTGCCAGCAGACCCGGGACAGCGAACACCGGGGAGCTGTTTTTT. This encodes CASRPGTANTGELFF.

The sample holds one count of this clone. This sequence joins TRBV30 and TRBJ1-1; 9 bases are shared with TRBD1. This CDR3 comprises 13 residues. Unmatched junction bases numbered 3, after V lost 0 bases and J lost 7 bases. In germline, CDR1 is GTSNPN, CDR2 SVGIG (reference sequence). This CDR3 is CAWSVPGQGEAFF. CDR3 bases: TGTGCCTGGAGTGTCCCGGGACAGGGTGAAGCTTTCTTT.

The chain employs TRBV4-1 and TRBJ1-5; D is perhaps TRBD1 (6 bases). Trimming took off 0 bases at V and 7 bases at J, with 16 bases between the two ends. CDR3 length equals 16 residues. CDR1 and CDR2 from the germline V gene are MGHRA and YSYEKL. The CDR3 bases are TGCGCCAGCAGCCAAGAACCCCCACAGGGCAGGCAGCCCCAGCATTTT. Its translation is CASSQEPPQGRQPQHF.

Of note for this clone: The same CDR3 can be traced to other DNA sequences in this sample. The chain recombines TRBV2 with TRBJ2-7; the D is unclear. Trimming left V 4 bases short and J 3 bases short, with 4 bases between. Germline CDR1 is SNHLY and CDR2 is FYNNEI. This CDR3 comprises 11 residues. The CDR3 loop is CASSARYEQYF. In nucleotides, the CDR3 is TGTGCCAGCAGTGCGCGCTACGAGCAGTACTTC.

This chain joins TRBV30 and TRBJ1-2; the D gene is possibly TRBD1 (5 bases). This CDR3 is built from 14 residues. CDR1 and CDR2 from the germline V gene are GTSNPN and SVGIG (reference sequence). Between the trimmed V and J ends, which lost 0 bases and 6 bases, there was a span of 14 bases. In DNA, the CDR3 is TGTGCCTGGAGTGTCGGAGGCGGAGGGGATGGCTACACCTTC. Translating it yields CAWSVGGGGDGYTF.

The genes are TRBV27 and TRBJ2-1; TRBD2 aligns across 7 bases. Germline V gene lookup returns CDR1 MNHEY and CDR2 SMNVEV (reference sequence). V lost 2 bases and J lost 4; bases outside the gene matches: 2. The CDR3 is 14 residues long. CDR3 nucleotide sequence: TGTGCCAGCAGTTTACGCGGGAGTTACAATGAGCAGTTCTTC. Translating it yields CASSLRGSYNEQFF.

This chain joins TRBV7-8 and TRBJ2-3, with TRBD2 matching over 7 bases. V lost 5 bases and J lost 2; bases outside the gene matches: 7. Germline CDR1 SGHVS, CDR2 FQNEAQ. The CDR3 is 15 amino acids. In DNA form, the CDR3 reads TGTGCCAGCAGCGGAGCGGGGCAAGTCACAGATACGCAGTATTTT. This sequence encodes CASSGAGQVTDTQYF.

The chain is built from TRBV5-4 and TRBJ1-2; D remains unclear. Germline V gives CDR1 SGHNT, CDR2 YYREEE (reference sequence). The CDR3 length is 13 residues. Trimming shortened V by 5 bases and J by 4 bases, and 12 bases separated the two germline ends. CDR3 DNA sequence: TGTGCCAGCAGTCGGGAGCTTTTCTATGGCTACACCTTC. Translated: CASSRELFYGYTF.

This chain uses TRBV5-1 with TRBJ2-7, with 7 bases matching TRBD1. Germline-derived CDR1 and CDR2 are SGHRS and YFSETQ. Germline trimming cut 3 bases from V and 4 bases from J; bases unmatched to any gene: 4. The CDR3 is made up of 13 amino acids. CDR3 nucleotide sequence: TGCGCCAGCAGCTCGAGGGGACAGTACGAGCAGTACTTC. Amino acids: CASSSRGQYEQYF.

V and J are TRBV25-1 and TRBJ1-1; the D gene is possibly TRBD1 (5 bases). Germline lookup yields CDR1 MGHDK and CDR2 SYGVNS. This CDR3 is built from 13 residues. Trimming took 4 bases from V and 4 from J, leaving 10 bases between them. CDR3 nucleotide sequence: TGTGCCAGCAGTGGACAGTACCTCACTGAAGCTTTCTTT. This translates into CASSGQYLTEAFF. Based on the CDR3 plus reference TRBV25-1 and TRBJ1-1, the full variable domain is EADIYQTPRYLVIGTGKKITLECSQTMGHDKMYWYQQDPGMELHLIHYSYGVNSTEKGDLSSESTVSRIRTEHFPLTLESARPSHTSQYLCASSGQYLTEAFFGQGTRLTVV.

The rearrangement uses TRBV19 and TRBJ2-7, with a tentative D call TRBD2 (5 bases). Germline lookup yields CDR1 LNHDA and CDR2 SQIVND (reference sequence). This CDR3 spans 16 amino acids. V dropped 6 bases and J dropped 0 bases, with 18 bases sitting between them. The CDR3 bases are TGTGCCAGTAGCGGAGGCTCCGGCAGATACTCCTACGAGCAGTACTTC. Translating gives CASSGGSGRYSYEQYF.

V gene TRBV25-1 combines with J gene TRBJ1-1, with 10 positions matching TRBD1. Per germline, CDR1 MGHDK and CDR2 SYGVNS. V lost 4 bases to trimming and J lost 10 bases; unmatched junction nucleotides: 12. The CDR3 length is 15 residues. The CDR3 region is CASSALTGTGVGAFF. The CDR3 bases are TGTGCCAGCAGTGCCCTTACCGGGACAGGGGTTGGAGCTTTCTTT.

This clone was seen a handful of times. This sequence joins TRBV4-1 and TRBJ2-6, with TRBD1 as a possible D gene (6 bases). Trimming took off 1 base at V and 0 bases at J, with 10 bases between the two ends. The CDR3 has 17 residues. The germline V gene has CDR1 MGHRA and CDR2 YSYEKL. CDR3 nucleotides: TGCGCCAGCAGCCAAGTTGACAGGAGCTCTGGGGCCAACGTCCTGACTTTC. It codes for CASSQVDRSSGANVLTF.

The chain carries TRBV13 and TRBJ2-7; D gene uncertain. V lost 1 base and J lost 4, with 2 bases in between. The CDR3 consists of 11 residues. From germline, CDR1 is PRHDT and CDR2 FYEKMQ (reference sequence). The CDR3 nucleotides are TGTGCCAGCAGCTTAGCGTACGAGCAGTACTTC. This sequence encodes CASSLAYEQYF.

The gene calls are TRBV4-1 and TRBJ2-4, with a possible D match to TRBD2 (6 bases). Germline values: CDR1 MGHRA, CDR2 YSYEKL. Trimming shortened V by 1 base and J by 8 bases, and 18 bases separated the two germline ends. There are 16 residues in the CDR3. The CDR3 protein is CASSQGVGRRFYIQYF. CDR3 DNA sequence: TGCGCCAGCAGCCAAGGAGTCGGGAGACGATTCTACATTCAGTACTTC.

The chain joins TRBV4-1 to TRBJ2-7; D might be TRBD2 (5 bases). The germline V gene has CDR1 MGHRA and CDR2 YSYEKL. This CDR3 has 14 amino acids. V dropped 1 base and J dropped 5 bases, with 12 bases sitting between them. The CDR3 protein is CASSQAGVEDEQYF. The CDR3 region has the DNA TGCGCCAGCAGCCAAGCCGGGGTAGAAGACGAGCAGTACTTC.